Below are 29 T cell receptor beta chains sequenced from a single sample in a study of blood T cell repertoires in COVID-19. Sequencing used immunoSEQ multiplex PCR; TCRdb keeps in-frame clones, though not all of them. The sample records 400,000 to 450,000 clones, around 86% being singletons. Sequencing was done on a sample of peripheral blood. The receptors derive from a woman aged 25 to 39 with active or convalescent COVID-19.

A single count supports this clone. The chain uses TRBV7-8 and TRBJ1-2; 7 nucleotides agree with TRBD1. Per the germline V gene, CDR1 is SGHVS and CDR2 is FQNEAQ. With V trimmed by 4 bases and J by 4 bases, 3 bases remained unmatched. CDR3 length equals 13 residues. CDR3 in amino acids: CASSSGQTYGYTF. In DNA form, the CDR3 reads TGTGCCAGCAGCTCGGGACAGACCTATGGCTACACCTTC.

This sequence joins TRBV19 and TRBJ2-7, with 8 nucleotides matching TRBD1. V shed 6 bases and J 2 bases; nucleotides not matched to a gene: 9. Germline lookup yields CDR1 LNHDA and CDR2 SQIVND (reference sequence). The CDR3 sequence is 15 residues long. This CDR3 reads CASRPRGTGAYEQYF. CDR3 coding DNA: TGTGCCAGTAGACCCAGGGGGACAGGTGCCTACGAGCAGTACTTC.

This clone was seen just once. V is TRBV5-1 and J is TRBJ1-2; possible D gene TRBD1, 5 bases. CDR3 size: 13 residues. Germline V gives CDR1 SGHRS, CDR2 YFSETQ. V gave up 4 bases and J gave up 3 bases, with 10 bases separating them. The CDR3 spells CASSTAGDYGYTF. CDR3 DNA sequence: TGCGCCAGCAGCACAGCGGGGGACTATGGCTACACCTTC.

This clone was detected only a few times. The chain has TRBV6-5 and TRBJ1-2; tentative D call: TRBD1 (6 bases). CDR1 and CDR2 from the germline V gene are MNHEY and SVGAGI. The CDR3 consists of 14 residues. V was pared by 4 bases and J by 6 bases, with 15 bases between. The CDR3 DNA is TGTGCCAGCAGTTTCGGTACAGGGTTACATGGCTACACCTTC. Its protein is CASSFGTGLHGYTF.

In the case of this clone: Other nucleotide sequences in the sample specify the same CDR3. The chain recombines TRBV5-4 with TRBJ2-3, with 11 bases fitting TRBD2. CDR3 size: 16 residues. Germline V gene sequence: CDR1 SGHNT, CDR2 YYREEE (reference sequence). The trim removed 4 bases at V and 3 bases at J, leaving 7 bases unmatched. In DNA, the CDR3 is TGTGCCAGCAGCCCCACTAGCGGGAGTGGGACAGATACGCAGTATTTT. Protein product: CASSPTSGSGTDTQYF.

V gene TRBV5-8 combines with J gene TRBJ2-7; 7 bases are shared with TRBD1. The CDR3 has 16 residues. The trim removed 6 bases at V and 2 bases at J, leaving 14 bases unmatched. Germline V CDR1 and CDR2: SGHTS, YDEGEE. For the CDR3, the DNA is TGTGCCAGCATTCCCCAAAAGGGGACAGCCGCCTACGAGCAGTACTTC. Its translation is CASIPQKGTAAYEQYF.

CDR3 nucleotides: TGTGCCAGCAGCCCACTGGCTAGCGGGGTTCAAGAGACCCAGTACTTC. This codes for CASSPLASGVQETQYF. The chain recombines TRBV11-2 with TRBJ2-5, with 9 bases identical to TRBD2. Per the germline V gene, CDR1 is SGHAT and CDR2 is FQNNGV. The CDR3 extends over 16 amino acids. Trimming removed 5 bases from V and 2 bases from J; junction bases left unmatched: 9. The whole variable domain, remainder taken from reference TRBV11-2 and TRBJ2-5, is EAGVAQSPRYKIIEKRQSVAFWCNPISGHATLYWYQQILGQGPKLLIQFQNNGVVDDSQLPKDRFSAERLKGVDSTLKIQPAKLEDSAVYLCASSPLASGVQETQYFGPGTRLLVL.

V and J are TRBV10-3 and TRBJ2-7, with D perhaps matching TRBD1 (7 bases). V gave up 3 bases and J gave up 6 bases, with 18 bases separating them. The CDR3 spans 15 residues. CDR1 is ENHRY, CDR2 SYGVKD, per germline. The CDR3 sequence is CAISENGSPGGEQYF. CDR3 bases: TGTGCCATCAGTGAAAACGGGAGTCCAGGGGGCGAGCAGTACTTC.

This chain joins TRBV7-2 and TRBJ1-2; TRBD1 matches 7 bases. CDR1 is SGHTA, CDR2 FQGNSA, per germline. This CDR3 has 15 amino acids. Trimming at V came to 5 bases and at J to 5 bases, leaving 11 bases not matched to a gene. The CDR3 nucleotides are TGTGCCAGCAGCACAACGACAGGGCTTCGTTATGGCTACACCTTC. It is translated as CASSTTTGLRYGYTF.

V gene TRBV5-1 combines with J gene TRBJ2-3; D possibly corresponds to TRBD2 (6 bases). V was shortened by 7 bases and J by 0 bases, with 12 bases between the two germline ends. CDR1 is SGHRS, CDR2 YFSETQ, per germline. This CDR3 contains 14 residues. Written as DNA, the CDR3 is TGCGCCAGCGGGAGCGGGCTTAGCACAGATACGCAGTATTTT. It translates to CASGSGLSTDTQYF. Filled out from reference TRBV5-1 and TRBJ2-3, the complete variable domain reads KAGVTQTPRYLIKTRGQQVTLSCSPISGHRSVSWYQQTPGQGLQFLFEYFSETQRNKGNFPGRFSGRQFSNSRSEMNVSTLELGDSALYLCASGSGLSTDTQYFGPGTRLTVL.

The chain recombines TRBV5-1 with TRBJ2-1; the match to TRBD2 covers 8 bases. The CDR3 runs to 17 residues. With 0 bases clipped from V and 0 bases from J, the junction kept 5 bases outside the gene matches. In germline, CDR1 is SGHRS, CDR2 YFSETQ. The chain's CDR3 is CASSLGMREDSYNEQFF. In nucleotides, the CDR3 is TGCGCCAGCAGCTTGGGTATGCGGGAGGACTCCTACAATGAGCAGTTCTTC.

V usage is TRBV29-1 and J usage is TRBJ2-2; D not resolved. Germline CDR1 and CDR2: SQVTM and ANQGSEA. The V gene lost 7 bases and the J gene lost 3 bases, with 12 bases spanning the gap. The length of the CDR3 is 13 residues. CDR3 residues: CSAEGEDTGELFF. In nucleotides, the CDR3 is TGCAGCGCCGAAGGTGAGGACACCGGGGAGCTGTTTTTT.

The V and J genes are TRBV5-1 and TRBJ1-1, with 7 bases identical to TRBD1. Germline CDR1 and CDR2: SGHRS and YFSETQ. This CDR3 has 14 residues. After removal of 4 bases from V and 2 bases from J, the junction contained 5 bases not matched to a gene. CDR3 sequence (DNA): TGCGCCAGCAGCCCTCGACAGGGTAACACTGAAGCTTTCTTT. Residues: CASSPRQGNTEAFF.

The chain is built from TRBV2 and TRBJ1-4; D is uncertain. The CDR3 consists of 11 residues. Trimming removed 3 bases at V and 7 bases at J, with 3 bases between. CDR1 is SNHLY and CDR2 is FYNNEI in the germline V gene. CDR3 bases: TGTGCCAGCAGTGACCGTGAAAAACTGTTTTTT. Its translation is CASSDREKLFF. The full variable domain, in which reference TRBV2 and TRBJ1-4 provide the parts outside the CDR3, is EPEVTQTPSHQVTQMGQEVILRCVPISNHLYFYWYRQILGQKVEFLVSFYNNEISEKSEIFDDQFSVERPDGSNFTLKIRSTKLEDSAMYFCASSDREKLFFGSGTQLSVL.

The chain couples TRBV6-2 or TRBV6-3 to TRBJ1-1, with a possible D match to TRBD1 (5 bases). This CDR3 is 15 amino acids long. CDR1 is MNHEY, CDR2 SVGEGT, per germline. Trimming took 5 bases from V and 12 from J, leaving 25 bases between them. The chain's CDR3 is CASSNYQTPGLVTFF. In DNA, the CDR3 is TGTGCCAGCAGTAACTACCAAACGCCGGGACTGGTAACTTTCTTT.

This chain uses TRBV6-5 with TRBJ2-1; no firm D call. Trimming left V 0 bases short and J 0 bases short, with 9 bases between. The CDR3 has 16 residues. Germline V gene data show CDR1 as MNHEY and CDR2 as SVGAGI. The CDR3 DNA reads TGTGCCAGCAGTTACTCCGTCCCCAGCTCCTACAATGAGCAGTTCTTC. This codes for CASSYSVPSSYNEQFF.

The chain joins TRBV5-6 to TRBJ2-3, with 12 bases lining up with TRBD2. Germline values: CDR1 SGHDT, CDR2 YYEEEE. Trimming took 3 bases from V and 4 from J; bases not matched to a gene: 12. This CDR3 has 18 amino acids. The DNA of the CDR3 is TGTGCCAGCAGCTGGTACCCGACTAGCGGGAGCGGACCAGATACGCAGTATTTT. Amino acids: CASSWYPTSGSGPDTQYF.

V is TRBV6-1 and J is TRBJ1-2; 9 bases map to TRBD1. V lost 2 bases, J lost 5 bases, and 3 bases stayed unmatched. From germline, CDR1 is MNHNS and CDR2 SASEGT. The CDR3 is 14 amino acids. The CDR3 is CASSELGTGYGYTF. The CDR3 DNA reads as TGTGCCAGCAGTGAACTGGGGACAGGGTATGGCTACACCTTC.

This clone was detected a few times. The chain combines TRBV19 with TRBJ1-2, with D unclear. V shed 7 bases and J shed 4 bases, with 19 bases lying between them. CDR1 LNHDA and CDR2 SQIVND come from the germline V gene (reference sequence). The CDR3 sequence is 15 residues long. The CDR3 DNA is TGTGCCAGTACCCCCGGGGTCGGGTCAGGCTATGGCTACACCTTC. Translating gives CASTPGVGSGYGYTF.

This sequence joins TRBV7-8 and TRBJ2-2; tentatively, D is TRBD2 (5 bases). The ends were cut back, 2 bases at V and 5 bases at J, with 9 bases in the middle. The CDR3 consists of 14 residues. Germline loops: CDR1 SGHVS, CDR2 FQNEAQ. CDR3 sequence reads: CASSLSLATGELFF. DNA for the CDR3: TGTGCCAGCAGCTTATCCTTAGCGACCGGGGAGCTGTTTTTT.

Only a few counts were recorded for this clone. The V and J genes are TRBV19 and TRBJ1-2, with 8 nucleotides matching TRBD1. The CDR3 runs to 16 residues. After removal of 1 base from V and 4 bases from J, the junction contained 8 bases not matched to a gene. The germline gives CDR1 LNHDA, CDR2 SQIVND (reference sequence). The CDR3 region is CASSIATGGYRYGYTF. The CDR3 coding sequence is TGTGCCAGTAGTATAGCAACAGGGGGATACCGCTATGGCTACACCTTC. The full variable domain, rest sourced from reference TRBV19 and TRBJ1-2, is DGGITQSPKYLFRKEGQNVTLSCEQNLNHDAMYWYRQDPGQGLRLIYYSQIVNDFQKGDIAEGYSVSREKKESFPLTVTSAQKNPTAFYLCASSIATGGYRYGYTFGSGTRLTVV.

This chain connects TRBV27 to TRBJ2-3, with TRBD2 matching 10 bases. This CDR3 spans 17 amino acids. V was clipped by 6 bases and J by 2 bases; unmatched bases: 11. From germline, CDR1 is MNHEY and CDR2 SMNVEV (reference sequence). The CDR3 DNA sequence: TGTGCCAGCAGCATACTCCGGACTAGCGGCGACACAGATACGCAGTATTTT. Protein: CASSILRTSGDTDTQYF.

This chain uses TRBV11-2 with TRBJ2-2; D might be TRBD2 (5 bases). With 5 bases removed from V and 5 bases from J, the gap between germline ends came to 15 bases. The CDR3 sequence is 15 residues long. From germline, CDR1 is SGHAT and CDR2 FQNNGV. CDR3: CASSAREPGTGELFF. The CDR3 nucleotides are TGTGCCAGCAGCGCCCGGGAACCGGGAACCGGGGAGCTGTTTTTT.

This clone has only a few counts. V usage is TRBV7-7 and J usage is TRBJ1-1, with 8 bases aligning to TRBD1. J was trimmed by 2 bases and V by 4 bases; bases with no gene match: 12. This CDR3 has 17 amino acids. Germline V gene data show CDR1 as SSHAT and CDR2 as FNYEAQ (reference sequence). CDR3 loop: CASSSRIRDRTNTEAFF. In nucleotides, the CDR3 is TGTGCCAGCAGCTCCCGGATCCGGGACAGGACCAACACTGAAGCTTTCTTT.

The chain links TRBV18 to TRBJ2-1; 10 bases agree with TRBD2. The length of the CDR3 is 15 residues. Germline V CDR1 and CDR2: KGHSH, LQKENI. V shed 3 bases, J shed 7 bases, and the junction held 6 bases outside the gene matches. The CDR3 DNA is TGTGCCAGCTCACCGTCCCTAGCGGGAGCAAATGAGCAGTTCTTC. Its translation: CASSPSLAGANEQFF.

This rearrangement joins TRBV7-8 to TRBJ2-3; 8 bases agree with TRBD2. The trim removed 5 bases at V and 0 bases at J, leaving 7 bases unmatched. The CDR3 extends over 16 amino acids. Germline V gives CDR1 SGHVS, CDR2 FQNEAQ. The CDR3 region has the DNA TGTGCCAGCAGCGCTAGGCGGGGGGCAAGCACAGATACGCAGTATTTT. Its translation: CASSARRGASTDTQYF.

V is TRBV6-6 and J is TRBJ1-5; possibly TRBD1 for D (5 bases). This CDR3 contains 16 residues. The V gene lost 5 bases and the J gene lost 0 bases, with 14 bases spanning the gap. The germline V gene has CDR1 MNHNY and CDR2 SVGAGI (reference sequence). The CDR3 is CASSPREGRSNQPQHF. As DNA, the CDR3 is TGTGCCAGCAGTCCGAGGGAGGGGCGTAGCAATCAGCCCCAGCATTTT.

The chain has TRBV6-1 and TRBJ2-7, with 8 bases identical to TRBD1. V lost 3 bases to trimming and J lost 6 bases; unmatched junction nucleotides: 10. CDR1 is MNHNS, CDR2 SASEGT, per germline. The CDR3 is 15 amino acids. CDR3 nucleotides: TGTGCCAGCAGTGAGACGACAGGGGCCACCGCCGAGCAGTACTTC. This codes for CASSETTGATAEQYF.

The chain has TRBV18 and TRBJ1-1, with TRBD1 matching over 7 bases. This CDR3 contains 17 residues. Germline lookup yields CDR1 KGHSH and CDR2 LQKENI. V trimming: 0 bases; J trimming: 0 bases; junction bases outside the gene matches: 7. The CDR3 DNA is TGTGCCAGCTCACCACCGACAGGGTCCCAGCTGAACACTGAAGCTTTCTTT. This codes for CASSPPTGSQLNTEAFF.